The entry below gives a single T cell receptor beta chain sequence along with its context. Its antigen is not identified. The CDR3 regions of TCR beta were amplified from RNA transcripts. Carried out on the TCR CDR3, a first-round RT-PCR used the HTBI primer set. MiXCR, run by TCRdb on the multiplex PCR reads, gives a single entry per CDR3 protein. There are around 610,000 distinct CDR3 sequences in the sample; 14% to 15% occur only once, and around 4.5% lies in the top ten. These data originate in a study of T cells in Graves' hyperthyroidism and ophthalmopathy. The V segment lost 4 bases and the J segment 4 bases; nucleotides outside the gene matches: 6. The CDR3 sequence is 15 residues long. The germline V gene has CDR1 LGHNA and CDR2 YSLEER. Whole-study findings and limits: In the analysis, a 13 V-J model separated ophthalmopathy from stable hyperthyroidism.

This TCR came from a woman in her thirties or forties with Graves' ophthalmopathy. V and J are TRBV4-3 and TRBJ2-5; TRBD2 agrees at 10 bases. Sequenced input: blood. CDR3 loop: CASSRLAGDGETQYF. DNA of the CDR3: TGCGCCAGCAGCCGTCTAGCGGGAGATGGAGAGACCCAGTACTTC.